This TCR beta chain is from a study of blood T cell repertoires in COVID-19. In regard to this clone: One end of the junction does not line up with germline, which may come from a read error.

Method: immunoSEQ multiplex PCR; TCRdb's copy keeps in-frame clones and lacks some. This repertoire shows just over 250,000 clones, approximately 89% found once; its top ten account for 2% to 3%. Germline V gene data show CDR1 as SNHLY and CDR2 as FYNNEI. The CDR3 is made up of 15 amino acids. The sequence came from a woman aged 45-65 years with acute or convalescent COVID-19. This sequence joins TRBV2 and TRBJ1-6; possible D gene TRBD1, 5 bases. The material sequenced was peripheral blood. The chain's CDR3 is CTSSGARSYNSPLHF. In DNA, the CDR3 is TGTACCAGCAGTGGGGCTCGATCCTATAATTCACCCCTCCACTTT.